Listed below are T cell receptor beta chains from one sample, sequenced in a study of cytomegalovirus exposure and HLA in healthy donors. Assay used: immunoSEQ multiplex PCR; TCRdb lists only in-frame clones, some missing. The table lists roughly 120,000 clones, 77% of them singletons. The source material was PBMCs. The receptors derive from a woman in her thirties or forties in good health and CMV-seropositive. CDR3s leave out the opening cysteine and the closing phenylalanine or tryptophan.

CDR3aa	j_gene	v_gene
ASSLKWGGAEHTIY	TRBJ1-3	TRBV5-6
ASSLTGYGYEQF	TRBJ2-1	TRBV5-1
ASSLGSLAGEQF	TRBJ2-1	TRBV7-3
ASSLWGGGGKYEQY	TRBJ2-7	TRBV28
ASSLTGVDEQY	TRBJ2-7	TRBV10-1
ASRPGGGQY	TRBJ2-5	TRBV2
ASSQGGLGNEQF	TRBJ2-1	TRBV4-1
ASSLIRTGNYGYT	TRBJ1-2	TRBV4-1
ASSSAGASTDTQY	TRBJ2-3	TRBV5-1
ASSIAALAGNEQY	TRBJ2-7	TRBV19
ASRARDRVAEQY	TRBJ2-7	TRBV28
ASSYSGQTYEQY	TRBJ2-7	TRBV6-6
ASSPNSLSNTGELF	TRBJ2-2	TRBV5-5
ASSESGSNSPLH	TRBJ1-6	TRBV2
ASSPTGTGRTEAF	TRBJ1-1	TRBV18
ASRLGAHSRREAF	TRBJ1-1	TRBV28
ASSSPGNGYT	TRBJ1-2	TRBV28
AISERQGGGYEQY	TRBJ2-7	TRBV10-3
AWTAGQGFYEQY	TRBJ2-7	TRBV30
ASSVRLAGGMSTDTQY	TRBJ2-3	TRBV2
ASMGGRDRYNEQF	TRBJ2-1	TRBV6-1
ASSLFRFSYEQY	-	TRBV27
ASSLGSFNQPQH	TRBJ1-5	TRBV7-6
ASSRTRGRGDTQY	TRBJ2-3	TRBV5-6
ASWSAGEGGLGNTIY	TRBJ1-3	TRBV28
ASSLSGRGSAEAF	TRBJ1-1	TRBV11-1
ASNLGQAANGYT	TRBJ1-2	TRBV7-9
ASSPGVSGANVLT	TRBJ2-6	TRBV28
ASSLPTSGRGAGQNIQY	TRBJ2-4	TRBV28
AWSKRTIQETQY	TRBJ2-5	TRBV30
ASSIGLAALGELF	TRBJ2-2	TRBV19
ASSPWDRAGTEAF	TRBJ1-1	TRBV6-5
ASSSLSGGTEAF	TRBJ1-1	TRBV6-5
ASSPGGREAF	TRBJ1-1	TRBV18
ATSRARTSGIEQY	TRBJ2-7	TRBV15
ASSLGFGGQGGYNEQF	TRBJ2-1	TRBV11-2
ASSLMSSSTEAF	TRBJ1-1	TRBV11-1
ASSLGQGVSNYGYT	TRBJ1-2	TRBV5-1
ASSWPGTGYNEQF	TRBJ2-1	TRBV5-1
ASSIQYRGGYT	TRBJ1-2	TRBV28
ASSAGQGANGEQF	TRBJ2-1	TRBV9
ASSATGLVPYEQY	TRBJ2-7	TRBV19
ASSYSLAGGRQF	TRBJ2-1	TRBV6-5
ASSRQIMDSPLH	TRBJ1-6	TRBV6-5
ASSIGDNWETQY	TRBJ2-5	TRBV19